Detailed here is one T cell receptor (beta chain). What it binds is unknown. This record comes from a study of shared clonotypes between healthy human individuals. CDR1 is MNHEY and CDR2 is SVGAGI in the germline V gene. This CDR3 spans 14 amino acids. Assay: immunoSEQ multiplex PCR; the TCRdb copy retains only in-frame clones and omits some. This sample yields hundreds of thousands of clones, of which around 97% are seen a single time; 0.057% belongs to the top ten. Study outcomes and limitations: Among a handful of donors, about 5% of naive CD4 clonotypes were found in common. Inspection by rarefaction showed sorted-subset sequencing to be incomplete despite large depth.

Researchers partitioned CD4+ cells into CD45RA+ naive and CD45RA-negative memory subsets. The source of this sequence is a woman aged 25 to 45 in good health. This rearrangement joins TRBV6-5 to TRBJ2-7, with TRBD2 identical over 8 bases. The sample comprised naive CD4+ T cells sorted from blood. Subset here: CD45RA+ positively selected. The CDR3 sequence is CSSARGGTGGEQYF. As DNA, the CDR3 is TGTTCCTCAGCCCGGGGGGGGACCGGAGGCGAGCAGTACTTC.